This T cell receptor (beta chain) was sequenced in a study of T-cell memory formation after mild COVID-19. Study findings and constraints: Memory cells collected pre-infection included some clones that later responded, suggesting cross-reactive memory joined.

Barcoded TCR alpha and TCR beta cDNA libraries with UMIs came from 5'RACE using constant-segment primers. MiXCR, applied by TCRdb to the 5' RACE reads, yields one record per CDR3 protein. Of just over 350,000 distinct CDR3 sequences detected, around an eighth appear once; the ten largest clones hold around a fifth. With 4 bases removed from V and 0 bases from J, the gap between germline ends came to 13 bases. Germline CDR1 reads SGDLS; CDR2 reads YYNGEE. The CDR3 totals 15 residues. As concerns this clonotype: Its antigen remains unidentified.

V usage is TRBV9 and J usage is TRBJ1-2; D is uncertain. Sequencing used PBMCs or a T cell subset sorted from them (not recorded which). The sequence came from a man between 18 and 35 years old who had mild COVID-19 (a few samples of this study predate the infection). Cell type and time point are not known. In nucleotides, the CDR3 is TGTGCCAGCAGCTTCGACATGGGAGCTAACTATGGCTACACCTTC. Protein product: CASSFDMGANYGYTF.